The next 32 T cell receptor beta chains were all read from a single sample in a study of blood T cells in healthy people across ages. A J-beta primer mix and a sample-barcoded 5' primer were used in a second PCR of roughly 7 to 12 cycles. TCRdb reprocessed the 5' RACE reads via MiXCR and lists one record per CDR3 protein. Of 1,500,000 or so distinct CDR3 sequences in the sample, 42% are singletons; the top ten hold less than 5%. The sequenced sample consisted of blood. Receptors originate from a woman younger than 35 in good health.

The chain uses TRBV6-2 or TRBV6-3 and TRBJ2-7; 9 nucleotides agree with TRBD1. The ends lost 6 bases at V and 2 bases at J; junction bases unmatched: 8. Germline values: CDR1 MNHEY, CDR2 SVGEGT. The CDR3 spans 15 residues. CDR3 loop: CASSASGTGPYEQYF. The CDR3 nucleotides read TGTGCCAGCAGCGCTTCCGGGACAGGGCCCTACGAGCAGTACTTC.

This clonotype was observed at least ten times. The chain is built from TRBV7-8 and TRBJ2-1; D may match TRBD1 or TRBD2 (5 bases each). Trimming cost V 5 bases and J 5 bases, with 22 bases left between them. CDR1 SGHVS and CDR2 FQNEAQ come from the germline V gene. This CDR3 comprises 17 residues. The CDR3 is CASSKPRGLGLDNEQFF. The CDR3, as DNA: TGTGCCAGCAGCAAACCCCGGGGCCTCGGGCTCGACAATGAGCAGTTCTTC. The whole variable domain, remainder taken from reference TRBV7-8 and TRBJ2-1, is GAGVSQSPRYKVAKRGQDVALRCDPISGHVSLFWYQQALGQGPEFLTYFQNEAQLDKSGLPSDRFFAERPEGSVSTLKIQRTQQEDSAVYLCASSKPRGLGLDNEQFFGPGTRLTVL.

This chain links TRBV7-8 with TRBJ2-7, with a weak D call TRBD1 (5 bases). Per the germline V gene, CDR1 is SGHVS and CDR2 is FQNEAQ. The CDR3 runs to 14 residues. The ends were cut back, 0 bases at V and 6 bases at J, with 12 bases in the middle. Here the CDR3 DNA reads TGTGCCAGCAGCTTAGCGGGGCCTCGTTCCGAGCAGTACTTC. The encoded protein is CASSLAGPRSEQYF.

This chain joins TRBV12-3 or TRBV12-4 and TRBJ1-5; tentative D call: TRBD1 (5 bases). This CDR3 region has 12 residues. Trimming removed 9 bases from V and 5 bases from J, with 11 bases in between. CDR3 in amino acids: CASKRGDQPQHF. The CDR3 DNA follows: TGTGCCAGTAAGAGGGGCGATCAGCCCCAGCATTTT.

This chain uses TRBV9 with TRBJ2-5; TRBD2 agrees at 10 bases. The V gene's germline CDR1 is SGDLS and CDR2 YYNGEE. This CDR3 contains 16 residues. V gave up 0 bases and J gave up 2 bases; unmatched junction bases: 4. CDR3 sequence: CASSVDTAGGQETQYF. The CDR3 DNA reads TGTGCCAGCAGCGTAGATACAGCGGGGGGGCAAGAGACCCAGTACTTC.

The chain carries TRBV29-1 and TRBJ2-3, with a weak D call TRBD1 (6 bases). V was pared by 4 bases and J by 4 bases, with 12 bases between. In germline, CDR1 is SQVTM, CDR2 ANQGSEA. The CDR3 spans 13 residues. CDR3 nucleotide sequence: TGCAGCGTTGCGCACAGGGATGCAGATACGCAGTATTTT. Its translation is CSVAHRDADTQYF.

The chain uses TRBV3-1 and TRBJ2-1; D call uncertain. The V end was cut by 0 bases, the J end by 10 bases, with 13 bases between. The germline CDR1 and CDR2 sequences are LGHDT and YNNKEL (reference sequence). The CDR3 has 14 amino acids. The CDR3 loop is CASSQDTWTGEQFF. CDR3 nucleotides: TGTGCCAGCAGCCAAGATACTTGGACCGGGGAGCAGTTCTTC.

This clonotype was seen more than once but under ten times. The chain links TRBV27 to TRBJ2-7, with 9 bases fitting TRBD1. CDR1 MNHEY and CDR2 SMNVEV come from the germline V gene (reference sequence). V lost 5 bases to trimming and J lost 4 bases; unmatched junction nucleotides: 9. CDR3 length equals 15 residues. CDR3 sequence reads: CASSPRQGEGYEQYF. CDR3 nucleotide sequence: TGTGCCAGCAGTCCCCGACAGGGGGAGGGATACGAGCAGTACTTC.

Worth noting for this clonotype: Just one base apart from a much larger clone, this may be a read error. V and J are TRBV12-3 or TRBV12-4 and TRBJ2-1; the D gene is possibly TRBD1 (6 bases). This CDR3 has 15 residues. CDR3 amino acids: CASSYMTGQYNGQFF. The CDR3 DNA is TGTGCCAGCAGTTATATGACAGGTCAATACAATGGGCAGTTCTTC.

This clonotype turned up a few times. This chain links TRBV27 with TRBJ1-1, with D uncertain. From germline, CDR1 is MNHEY and CDR2 SMNVEV (reference sequence). The CDR3 covers 13 residues. V was trimmed by 10 bases and J by 7 bases, leaving 19 bases between them. The CDR3 sequence: CATLSVGWGEAFF. The CDR3 region has the DNA TGTGCCACCCTAAGCGTGGGGTGGGGTGAAGCTTTCTTT.

The chain links TRBV6-5 to TRBJ2-2; D gene uncertain. V was clipped by 1 base and J by 4 bases, with 10 bases between them. The CDR3 spans 15 residues. Germline V gene lookup returns CDR1 MNHEY and CDR2 SVGAGI. This CDR3 is CASSYLDLGTGELFF. The CDR3 DNA is TGTGCCAGCAGTTACTTGGACCTAGGCACCGGGGAGCTGTTTTTT.

This chain joins TRBV11-2 and TRBJ2-3, with 9 bases that match TRBD1. The CDR3 runs to 15 residues. J gave up 5 bases and V 6 bases, and 9 bases lay outside the gene matches. Per germline, CDR1 SGHAT and CDR2 FQNNGV. CDR3 residues: CASRPTGGKVDTQYF. In DNA form, the CDR3 reads TGTGCCAGCAGGCCGACAGGGGGAAAGGTAGATACGCAGTATTTT.

This CDR3 is CSASPGGLAGGKYNEQFF. CDR3 nucleotide sequence: TGCAGTGCTTCACCAGGCGGACTAGCGGGAGGAAAGTACAATGAGCAGTTCTTC. This sequence joins TRBV20-1 and TRBJ2-1; 14 bases line up with TRBD2. This CDR3 is built from 18 residues. CDR1 and CDR2 from the germline V gene are DFQATT and SNEGSKA (reference sequence). With V trimmed by 5 bases and J by 4 bases, 13 bases remained unmatched.

The CDR3 DNA sequence: TGTGCCAGCAGCCAAGAACGGGGTGGTAGAGAGACCCAGTACTTC. This sequence encodes CASSQERGGRETQYF. V usage is TRBV3-1 and J usage is TRBJ2-5, with a weak D call TRBD2 (5 bases). Germline lookup yields CDR1 LGHDT and CDR2 YNNKEL (reference sequence). V shed 0 bases and J shed 4 bases, with 12 bases lying between them. The CDR3 spans 15 residues.

The sample holds many counts of this clonotype. The J gene is TRBJ2-5, the V gene TRBV10-3, with 7 bases matching TRBD1. The CDR3 has 14 residues. Germline lookup yields CDR1 ENHRY and CDR2 SYGVKD. V was pared by 6 bases and J by 5 bases, with 9 bases of the junction left unmatched. The CDR3 here is CAIRGDRDGETQYF. The CDR3 DNA reads TGTGCCATCAGGGGAGACAGGGATGGCGAGACCCAGTACTTC.

The CDR3 spells CASSLGFDTQYF. The CDR3 DNA reads TGCGCCAGCAGCTTGGGATTCGATACGCAGTATTTT. J is TRBJ2-3 and V is TRBV5-1; no definite D call. This CDR3 is 12 amino acids long. From germline, CDR1 is SGHRS and CDR2 YFSETQ. Deletions cut 0 bases from V and 6 bases from J, with 5 bases between.

The chain uses TRBV9 and TRBJ1-5; possibly TRBD1 for D (5 bases). V shed 2 bases and J shed 6 bases, with 12 bases lying between them. In germline, CDR1 is SGDLS, CDR2 YYNGEE. The CDR3 is 14 amino acids. The CDR3 DNA follows: TGTGCCAGCAGCGTTCAGGGTTCGGGTCAGCCCCAGCATTTT. Its protein product is CASSVQGSGQPQHF.

The rearrangement links TRBV7-9 to TRBJ2-7, with a weak D call TRBD1 (6 bases). The CDR3 totals 15 residues. The V and J ends lost 0 bases and 0 bases respectively, with 9 bases between them. Germline V gene lookup returns CDR1 SEHNR and CDR2 FQNEAQ (reference sequence). CDR3 sequence: CASSLARGISYEQYF. CDR3 bases: TGTGCCAGCAGCTTAGCGAGGGGGATCTCCTACGAGCAGTACTTC.

J is TRBJ1-2 and V is TRBV4-2, with D perhaps matching TRBD1 (6 bases). The CDR3 has 17 residues. The V gene lost 5 bases and the J gene lost 1 base, with 20 bases spanning the gap. Germline V gives CDR1 LGHNA, CDR2 YNFKEQ. The CDR3 is CASSSSGWDKINYGYTF. Written as DNA, the CDR3 is TGTGCCAGCAGCTCCTCTGGCTGGGACAAAATTAACTATGGCTACACCTTC.

This clonotype has just a few counts. The rearrangement links TRBV25-1 to TRBJ2-1; D not resolved. Germline V gene lookup returns CDR1 MGHDK and CDR2 SYGVNS. This CDR3 has 15 residues. Trimming removed 6 bases from V and 2 bases from J, with 14 bases in between. The CDR3 here is CASSPRARTYNEQFF. The CDR3 nucleotides read TGTGCCAGCAGCCCAAGAGCCCGAACCTACAATGAGCAGTTCTTC. Supplemented by reference TRBV25-1 and TRBJ2-1, the full variable domain reads EADIYQTPRYLVIGTGKKITLECSQTMGHDKMYWYQQDPGMELHLIHYSYGVNSTEKGDLSSESTVSRIRTEHFPLTLESARPSHTSQYLCASSPRARTYNEQFFGPGTRLTVL.

V gene TRBV7-9 combines with J gene TRBJ1-2; 7 bases map to TRBD1. The ends lost 8 bases at V and 2 bases at J; junction bases unmatched: 8. Per germline, CDR1 SEHNR and CDR2 FQNEAQ (reference sequence). CDR3 size: 14 residues. The DNA of the CDR3 is TGTGCCAGCGGGACAGTAAATAAAAACTATGGCTACACCTTC. This sequence encodes CASGTVNKNYGYTF.

This clonotype was seen more than once but under ten times. The chain links TRBV20-1 to TRBJ1-6, with TRBD1 matching over 10 bases. Unmatched junction bases numbered 8, after V lost 5 bases and J lost 7 bases. The germline V gene has CDR1 DFQATT and CDR2 SNEGSKA (reference sequence). The CDR3 loop spans 15 amino acids. The CDR3 protein is CSAQEWDRGNSPLHF. As DNA, the CDR3 is TGCAGTGCTCAGGAGTGGGACAGGGGAAATTCACCCCTCCACTTT.

This clonotype was counted only a few times. V is TRBV21-1 and J is TRBJ2-6; the table names TRBD1, a call not compared with the DNA. TRBV21-1 is annotated as a pseudogene. This CDR3 spans 14 amino acids. As DNA, the CDR3 is TGTGCCAGCAGCCATAGGACAGGGGCCAACGTCATGACTTTC. This sequence encodes CASSHRTGANVMTF.

This chain uses TRBV2 with TRBJ2-5, with TRBD2 as a possible D gene (6 bases). The length of the CDR3 is 15 residues. The germline V gene has CDR1 SNHLY and CDR2 FYNNEI. The CDR3 DNA sequence: TGTGCGGGCGGCCGTGGGCCCGGGGGATACAATGAGCAGTACTTC. It encodes CAGGRGPGGYNEQYF.

With respect to this clonotype: A much bigger clone sits one base away, suggesting this may be a read error. The V and J genes are TRBV3-1 and TRBJ1-2; D is unresolved. CDR3 length equals 12 residues. The V end lost 9 bases, the J end lost 10 bases, and 18 bases lay between the germline ends. In germline, CDR1 is LGHDT, CDR2 YNNKEL (reference sequence). The CDR3 DNA sequence: TGTGCCAGGGAGGGAACCCCGAGGTCCTACACCTTC. Residues: CAREGTPRSYTF.

V usage is TRBV20-1 and J usage is TRBJ1-4, with D maybe TRBD1 (5 bases). Germline CDR1 reads DFQATT; CDR2 reads SNEGSKA (reference sequence). Trimming cost V 6 bases and J 4 bases, with 15 bases left between them. This CDR3 has 14 residues. For the CDR3, the DNA is TGCAGTGCCAGTAGCCGGGACGGTAATGAAAAACTGTTTTTT. Translation gives CSASSRDGNEKLFF.

This chain links TRBV5-6 with TRBJ2-1, with 10 bases aligning to TRBD2. Unmatched junction bases numbered 5, after V lost 1 base and J lost 4 bases. The CDR3 has 16 amino acids. Germline V gene data show CDR1 as SGHDT and CDR2 as YYEEEE. This CDR3 is CASSLSSGGLYNEQFF. The DNA of the CDR3 is TGTGCCAGCAGCTTGTCTAGCGGGGGCCTATACAATGAGCAGTTCTTC.

The chain recombines TRBV24-1 with TRBJ2-3, with TRBD1 matching over 8 bases. V gave up 4 bases and J gave up 5 bases; unmatched junction bases: 10. This CDR3 has 16 residues. In germline, CDR1 is KGHDR, CDR2 SFDVKD. The CDR3 spells CATSDFGQGLVDTQYF. The CDR3 DNA is TGTGCCACCAGTGACTTTGGACAGGGCTTGGTAGATACGCAGTATTTT.

In nucleotides, the CDR3 is TGTGCCAGCAGCTTAGCAATCAGGGGCGATGAGCAGTTCTTC. Translated: CASSLAIRGDEQFF. This sequence joins TRBV7-2 and TRBJ2-1, with a tentative D call TRBD1 (6 bases). Germline lookup yields CDR1 SGHTA and CDR2 FQGNSA. The length of the CDR3 is 14 residues. The ends were cut back, 0 bases at V and 8 bases at J, with 11 bases in the middle.

V gene TRBV20-1 combines with J gene TRBJ2-7; D is perhaps TRBD2 (6 bases). This CDR3 comprises 15 residues. V lost 0 bases and J 1 base, leaving 13 bases between the germline ends. From germline, CDR1 is DFQATT and CDR2 SNEGSKA (reference sequence). The CDR3 here is CSAREVGTWSYEQYF. CDR3 nucleotides: TGCAGTGCTAGAGAGGTCGGGACTTGGTCCTACGAGCAGTACTTC.

The CDR3 bases are TGTGCCAGCAACCGGGACTCCGCCTCTGAGACCCAGTTCTTC. Its translation: CASNRDSASETQFF. The rearrangement links TRBV6-6 to TRBJ2-1; possible D gene TRBD2, 6 bases. This CDR3 is 14 amino acids long. V was trimmed by 7 bases and J by 13 bases, leaving 23 bases between them. The V gene's germline CDR1 is MNHNY and CDR2 SVGAGI (reference sequence).

This clonotype has only a few counts. V is TRBV6-6 and J is TRBJ1-2; D is perhaps TRBD1 (6 bases). The V gene's germline CDR1 is MNHNY and CDR2 SVGAGI (reference sequence). Trimming pared 6 bases from V and 5 bases from J, leaving 13 bases between. The CDR3 runs 13 residues. CDR3 DNA: TGTGCCAGCAGGACAGGCCCGCAGTATGGCTACACCTTC. Protein: CASRTGPQYGYTF.